Presented here are 10 T cell receptor beta chains from one specimen sequenced in a study of blood T cells in healthy people across ages. Then a second PCR, running roughly 7 to 11 cycles, was carried out with a sample-barcoded 5' primer and a J-beta primer mix. TCRdb re-called the 5' RACE reads through MiXCR, storing one row per CDR3 protein. This table holds roughly 680,000 distinct CDR3 sequences, roughly 50% found once. The specimen was blood. These receptors originate from a woman aged 55 to 70 in good health.

This clonotype was counted once. V and J are TRBV9 and TRBJ2-1, with a possible D match to TRBD2 (7 bases). The length of the CDR3 is 14 residues. Between the trimmed V and J ends, which lost 0 bases and 12 bases, there was a span of 16 bases. Germline values: CDR1 SGDLS, CDR2 YYNGEE. CDR3 protein: CASSVDLGEGGQFF. The CDR3 DNA reads as TGTGCCAGCAGCGTAGATTTAGGGGAGGGGGGGCAGTTCTTC.

This sequence joins TRBV6-1 and TRBJ1-2; D remains ambiguous. The CDR3 length is 18 residues. Germline V gene sequence: CDR1 MNHNS, CDR2 SASEGT. Trimming took 6 bases from V and 6 from J, leaving 29 bases between them. The CDR3 loop reads CASSEGPLRGSGGNGYTF. CDR3 sequence (DNA): TGTGCCAGCAGCGAGGGTCCGCTAAGAGGGTCGGGAGGCAATGGCTACACCTTC.

The V and J genes are TRBV12-3 or TRBV12-4 and TRBJ1-1; no clear D gene. Trimming removed 7 bases from V and 5 bases from J, with 23 bases in between. The CDR3 covers 16 residues. CDR3 bases: TGTGCCAGCACCGACGAACATCGGAGTGGGAGTACTGAAGCTTTCTTT. Protein: CASTDEHRSGSTEAFF.

This clonotype was seen a few times. This chain joins TRBV7-9 and TRBJ1-2, with 7 bases lining up with TRBD1. CDR1 SEHNR and CDR2 FQNEAQ come from the germline V gene (reference sequence). This CDR3 region has 15 residues. Germline trimming cut 5 bases from V and 4 bases from J; bases unmatched to any gene: 10. The CDR3 protein is CASSPDREGSYGYTF. The DNA for the CDR3 is TGTGCCAGCAGCCCTGACAGGGAAGGGTCCTATGGCTACACCTTC.

This rearrangement joins TRBV11-2 to TRBJ1-1; D is ambiguous. V lost 4 bases to trimming and J lost 6 bases, with 9 bases between them. The CDR3 consists of 12 residues. Germline V gives CDR1 SGHAT, CDR2 FQNNGV. The CDR3: CASSSPRAEAFF. CDR3 DNA sequence: TGTGCCAGCAGCTCCCCAAGAGCTGAAGCTTTCTTT. The whole variable domain, remainder taken from reference TRBV11-2 and TRBJ1-1, is EAGVAQSPRYKIIEKRQSVAFWCNPISGHATLYWYQQILGQGPKLLIQFQNNGVVDDSQLPKDRFSAERLKGVDSTLKIQPAKLEDSAVYLCASSSPRAEAFFGQGTRLTVV.

The V call is TRBV2, the J call TRBJ2-1, with 8 bases that match TRBD2. The CDR3 runs to 15 residues. V gave up 4 bases and J gave up 6 bases; unmatched junction bases: 8. Germline V gives CDR1 SNHLY, CDR2 FYNNEI. In DNA, the CDR3 is TGTGCCAGCAGTGTTGTAGCGGGACGGGGCAATGAGCAGTTCTTC. Amino acids: CASSVVAGRGNEQFF.

The chain couples TRBV29-1 to TRBJ1-1; D might be TRBD1 (5 bases). This CDR3 comprises 16 residues. The V gene lost 1 base and the J gene lost 5 bases, with 20 bases spanning the gap. Per germline, CDR1 SQVTM and CDR2 ANQGSEA. Here the CDR3 reads CSVEAEGREVRTEAFF. The CDR3, as DNA: TGCAGCGTTGAAGCCGAGGGGAGGGAGGTACGGACTGAAGCTTTCTTT.

The J gene is TRBJ2-5, the V gene TRBV7-8; D is possibly TRBD2 (6 bases). The CDR3 runs 15 residues. V was pared by 5 bases and J by 4 bases, with 17 bases between. CDR1 is SGHVS, CDR2 FQNEAQ, per germline. The CDR3 protein is CASSQRTLGGETQYF. CDR3 coding DNA: TGTGCCAGCAGCCAACGGACCCTGGGGGGAGAGACCCAGTACTTC.

This clonotype was seen a few times. V and J are TRBV6-6 and TRBJ1-2, with 8 bases identical to TRBD1. V lost 8 bases and J lost 5; bases outside the gene matches: 7. Germline values: CDR1 MNHNY, CDR2 SVGAGI (reference sequence). The CDR3 consists of 13 residues. CDR3 residues: CASRGGQGYGYTF. CDR3 sequence (DNA): TGTGCCAGCCGGGGAGGACAGGGATATGGCTACACCTTC.

Only a few counts were recorded for this clonotype. The CDR3 here is CASRRDRAYYGYTF. The CDR3 region has the DNA TGTGCCAGCAGGCGAGACAGGGCTTACTATGGCTACACCTTC. The chain carries TRBV12-3 or TRBV12-4 and TRBJ1-2, with 7 bases lining up with TRBD1. The V segment lost 6 bases and the J segment 3 bases; nucleotides outside the gene matches: 7. The CDR3 extends over 14 amino acids.